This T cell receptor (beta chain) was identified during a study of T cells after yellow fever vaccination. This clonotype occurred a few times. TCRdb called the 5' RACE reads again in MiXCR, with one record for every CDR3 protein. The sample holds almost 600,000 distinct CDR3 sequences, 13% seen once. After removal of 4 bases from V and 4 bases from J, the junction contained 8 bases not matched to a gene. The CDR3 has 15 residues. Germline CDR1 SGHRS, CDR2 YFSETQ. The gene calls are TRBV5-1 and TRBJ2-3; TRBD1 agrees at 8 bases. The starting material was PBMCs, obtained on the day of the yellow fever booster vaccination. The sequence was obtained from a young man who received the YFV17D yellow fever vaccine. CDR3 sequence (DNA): TGCGCCAGCAGCCCACCGACAGGGGCCTCAGATACGCAGTATTTT. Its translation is CASSPPTGASDTQYF.